What follows are 25 T cell receptor beta chains derived from one specimen sequenced in a study of T cells in Graves' hyperthyroidism and ophthalmopathy. It was RNA transcripts that yielded the amplified TCR beta CDR3 regions. The HTBI primer set drove a first-round RT-PCR of the TCR CDR3. TCRdb analysed the multiplex PCR reads with MiXCR anew, one entry per CDR3 protein. This sample has more than 550,000 distinct CDR3 sequences, with about 19% found just once. The sequencing sample was made of blood. These receptors were taken from a woman in her 50s with Graves' hyperthyroidism that later progressed to Graves' ophthalmopathy.

This clonotype occurred many times. V gene TRBV5-5 combines with J gene TRBJ1-3; 10 bases fit TRBD1. CDR3 size: 15 residues. Germline V gene data show CDR1 as SGHKS and CDR2 as YYEKEE (reference sequence). With 6 bases clipped from V and 2 bases from J, the junction kept 5 bases outside the gene matches. CDR3 in amino acids: CASKWDRGPGNTIYF. The CDR3 bases are TGTGCCAGCAAATGGGACAGGGGACCTGGAAACACCATATATTTT.

This clonotype came up many times. The chain links TRBV29-1 to TRBJ2-1, with 15 bases fitting TRBD2. The germline gives CDR1 SQVTM, CDR2 ANQGSEA. Unmatched junction bases numbered 4, after V lost 4 bases and J lost 0 bases. This CDR3 has 17 amino acids. CDR3 coding DNA: TGCAGCGTTGGGACTAGCGGGGGGGCGAGCTCCTACAATGAGCAGTTCTTC. Its translation is CSVGTSGGASSYNEQFF.

As concerns this clonotype: This may stem from a read error, because a much larger clone lies one nucleotide away. V is TRBV20-1 and J is TRBJ2-1, with TRBD2 identical over 8 bases. The length of the CDR3 is 13 residues. After removal of 2 bases from V and 9 bases from J, the junction contained 6 bases not matched to a gene. CDR1 is DFQATT, CDR2 SNEGSKA, per germline (reference sequence). The CDR3 DNA sequence: TGCAGTGCTAGACCGGGGGGGCTTCGTGAGCAGTTCTTC. Amino acids: CSARPGGLREQFF.

This clonotype was seen at least ten times. This chain links TRBV3-1 with TRBJ2-1, with D perhaps TRBD1 or TRBD2 (5 bases each). Looked up from germline, CDR1 is LGHDT and CDR2 is YNNKEL (reference sequence). The CDR3 is made up of 13 amino acids. Trimming removed 4 bases at V and 9 bases at J, with 13 bases between. The CDR3 region has the DNA TGTGCCAGCAGCCCCCGGGGCCTGGGTGAGCAGTTCTTC. Translation gives CASSPRGLGEQFF.

This clonotype was detected many times. The chain is built from TRBV3-1 and TRBJ2-5; D is unclear. The CDR3 has 15 amino acids. Trimming cost V 3 bases and J 5 bases, with 16 bases left between them. The germline CDR1 and CDR2 sequences are LGHDT and YNNKEL (reference sequence). This CDR3 reads CASSHIPTEGETQYF. CDR3 in DNA: TGTGCCAGCAGCCACATTCCAACGGAAGGGGAGACCCAGTACTTC.

The DNA of the CDR3 is TGTGCCAGCAGCCGCTTAAATAATTCACCCCTCCACTTT. This sequence encodes CASSRLNNSPLHF. The chain links TRBV3-1 to TRBJ1-6; D gene unclear. Germline values: CDR1 LGHDT, CDR2 YNNKEL (reference sequence). Trimming stripped 4 bases from V and 5 bases from J, with 6 bases between. This CDR3 comprises 13 residues. Full variable domain (remainder filled in from reference TRBV3-1 and TRBJ1-6): DTAVSQTPKYLVTQMGNDKSIKCEQNLGHDTMYWYKQDSKKFLKIMFSYNNKELIINETVPNRFSPKSPDKAHLNLHINSLELGDSAVYFCASSRLNNSPLHFGNGTRLTVT.

To note about this clonotype: Given a much more abundant clone one base away, this may be a read error. The chain couples TRBV7-2 to TRBJ1-1; D not certain. This CDR3 has 11 amino acids. Germline V gene lookup returns CDR1 SGHTA and CDR2 FQGNSA. V was pared by 7 bases and J by 8 bases, with 11 bases between. As DNA, the CDR3 is TGTGCCAGCAACTTGGGGAAAGAAGCTTTCTTT. The encoded protein is CASNLGKEAFF.

In its sample, this clonotype was seen many times. The chain has TRBV11-2 and TRBJ1-3; TRBD1 matches 9 bases. J was trimmed by 0 bases and V by 5 bases; bases with no gene match: 8. This CDR3 spans 17 amino acids. Germline CDR1 reads SGHAT; CDR2 reads FQNNGV. CDR3 bases: TGTGCCAGCAGCCAGGGACAGGGTACATACTCTGGAAACACCATATATTTT. It translates to CASSQGQGTYSGNTIYF.

In its sample, this clonotype was seen many times. This chain joins TRBV5-1 and TRBJ2-3; tentative D call: TRBD2 (6 bases). V shed 4 bases and J shed 8 bases, with 23 bases lying between them. This CDR3 contains 16 residues. CDR1 SGHRS and CDR2 YFSETQ come from the germline V gene. Written as DNA, the CDR3 is TGCGCCAGCAGCCCGCCCATGGCGGGGAACGATGTTACGCAGTATTTT. It encodes CASSPPMAGNDVTQYF. The entire variable domain, with the rest obtained from reference TRBV5-1 and TRBJ2-3, is as follows: KAGVTQTPRYLIKTRGQQVTLSCSPISGHRSVSWYQQTPGQGLQFLFEYFSETQRNKGNFPGRFSGRQFSNSRSEMNVSTLELGDSALYLCASSPPMAGNDVTQYFGPGTRLTVL.

This clonotype was counted many times. The chain recombines TRBV7-9 with TRBJ2-5; D is ambiguous. Trimming shortened V by 4 bases and J by 5 bases, and 17 bases separated the two germline ends. Germline V gene sequence: CDR1 SEHNR, CDR2 FQNEAQ (reference sequence). The CDR3 length is 15 residues. CDR3 DNA: TGTGCCAGCAGCTCGAGTCTGGACGAGTGGGAGACCCAGTACTTC. Translation: CASSSSLDEWETQYF.

The table lists this clonotype with a count of one. The chain joins TRBV4-2 to TRBJ1-2; possible D gene TRBD1, 6 bases. The ends were cut back, 4 bases at V and 5 bases at J, with 14 bases in the middle. The CDR3 loop spans 14 amino acids. Looked up from germline, CDR1 is LGHNA and CDR2 is YNFKEQ. The CDR3 loop reads CASSRTGLEYGYTF. As DNA, the CDR3 is TGTGCCAGCAGCCGAACAGGGCTGGAGTATGGCTACACCTTC.

This clonotype appeared a few times. This sequence joins TRBV19 and TRBJ1-5; a weak D match, TRBD1 (5 bases). V was pared by 7 bases and J by 2 bases, with 6 bases between. Germline V gene sequence: CDR1 LNHDA, CDR2 SQIVND (reference sequence). The CDR3 is made up of 12 amino acids. CDR3 coding DNA: TGTGCCAGTATACAGGGCAATCAGCCCCAGCATTTT. Protein product: CASIQGNQPQHF.

Concerning this clonotype itself: A single base separates this from a much larger clone, so it may be a read error. CDR3 sequence reads: CVSSLTDSYRRSINTGELFF. CDR3 in DNA: TGTGTCAGCAGCTTAACGGATTCCTATCGGCGGTCGATAAACACCGGGGAGCTGTTTTTT. The chain combines TRBV7-3 with TRBJ2-2, with no clear D. Germline assignment: CDR1 SGHTA and CDR2 FQGTGA. There are 20 residues in the CDR3. Filled out from reference TRBV7-3 and TRBJ2-2, the complete variable domain reads GAGVSQTPSNKVTEKGKYVELRCDPISGHTALYWYRQSLGQGPEFLIYFQGTGAADDSGLPNDRFFAVRPEGSVSTLKIQRTERGDSAVYLCVSSLTDSYRRSINTGELFFGEGSRLTVL.

The chain couples TRBV29-1 to TRBJ1-4; perhaps TRBD1 as D (6 bases). This CDR3 region has 16 residues. Per the germline V gene, CDR1 is SQVTM and CDR2 is ANQGSEA. Trimming took off 3 bases at V and 0 bases at J, with 14 bases between the two ends. The CDR3 bases are TGCAGCGTTGACCTTACAGGGAGTGCAACTAATGAAAAACTGTTTTTT. Amino acid sequence: CSVDLTGSATNEKLFF.

This clonotype was picked up a small number of times. The V call is TRBV29-1, the J call TRBJ2-7, with TRBD1 identical over 8 bases. The CDR3 spans 13 residues. Per the germline V gene, CDR1 is SQVTM and CDR2 is ANQGSEA. After removal of 6 bases from V and 3 bases from J, the junction contained 7 bases not matched to a gene. This CDR3 reads CSVRTGSGYEQYF. Written as DNA, the CDR3 is TGCAGCGTACGGACAGGGTCGGGCTACGAGCAGTACTTC.

DNA of the CDR3: TGTGCCAGCGAAGACAGGGCGCACAGTTCCTACGAGCAGTACTTC. Translation: CASEDRAHSSYEQYF. The V and J genes are TRBV19 and TRBJ2-7, with 7 bases identical to TRBD1. CDR1 and CDR2 from the germline V gene are LNHDA and SQIVND (reference sequence). The CDR3 extends over 15 amino acids. V dropped 9 bases and J dropped 1; count of bases not matched to a gene: 12.

This clonotype was picked up many times. The chain is built from TRBV20-1 and TRBJ1-1; 7 nucleotides align to TRBD1. V shed 5 bases and J 1 base; nucleotides not matched to a gene: 10. CDR3 length equals 15 residues. From germline, CDR1 is DFQATT and CDR2 SNEGSKA (reference sequence). The CDR3 region has the DNA TGCAGTGCTCCTCACTCTCGGACAGGGAACACTGAAGCTTTCTTT. This translates into CSAPHSRTGNTEAFF.

This clonotype was recorded a few times. The gene calls are TRBV3-1 and TRBJ2-2; tentatively, D is TRBD1 (5 bases). V was clipped by 0 bases and J by 6 bases, with 14 bases between them. CDR3 length: 16 residues. Germline values: CDR1 LGHDT, CDR2 YNNKEL (reference sequence). CDR3 sequence: CASSQDRTGLAGELFF. DNA for the CDR3: TGTGCCAGCAGCCAAGATCGAACAGGATTGGCCGGGGAGCTGTTTTTT.

This clonotype was observed a handful of times. The CDR3 coding sequence is TGTGCCAGCAGCTTGAGGGCAGGGGCTCTTCAGCCCCAGCATTTT. Its protein is CASSLRAGALQPQHF. The chain joins TRBV5-5 to TRBJ1-5; a possible D gene is TRBD1 (6 bases). The ends were cut back, 1 base at V and 6 bases at J, with 14 bases in the middle. The CDR3 is 15 amino acids. Germline V CDR1 and CDR2: SGHKS, YYEKEE (reference sequence).

The chain is built from TRBV6-2 or TRBV6-3 and TRBJ2-2; 13 nucleotides agree with TRBD2. V shed 6 bases and J 7 bases; nucleotides not matched to a gene: 11. The CDR3 length is 17 residues. Per germline, CDR1 MNHEY and CDR2 SVGEGT. CDR3 coding DNA: TGTGCCAGCAGGAAGGGACTAGCGGGAAGCCAGGGCGGGGAGCTGTTTTTT. Translated: CASRKGLAGSQGGELFF.

In this sample, this clonotype turned up many times. The chain carries TRBV2 and TRBJ1-4; a possible D gene is TRBD1 (5 bases). V was shortened by 5 bases and J by 4 bases, with 14 bases between the two germline ends. The germline V gene has CDR1 SNHLY and CDR2 FYNNEI. The CDR3 length is 15 residues. Here the CDR3 reads CASSSEAGHNEKLFF. In DNA form, the CDR3 reads TGTGCCAGCAGTTCTGAGGCAGGGCATAATGAAAAACTGTTTTTT.

The V call is TRBV4-1, the J call TRBJ1-1; a possible D gene is TRBD1 (6 bases). Germline V gene lookup returns CDR1 MGHRA and CDR2 YSYEKL. V was shortened by 6 bases and J by 0 bases, with 11 bases between the two germline ends. The CDR3 loop spans 14 amino acids. The CDR3 DNA follows: TGCGCCAGCAGACCACAGGGAATGAACACTGAAGCTTTCTTT. It specifies CASRPQGMNTEAFF.

V and J are TRBV7-9 and TRBJ2-3, with TRBD2 matching over 11 bases. V shed 0 bases and J 2 bases; nucleotides not matched to a gene: 10. This CDR3 contains 19 residues. Germline V gene data show CDR1 as SEHNR and CDR2 as FQNEAQ (reference sequence). This CDR3 is CASSLAYSPTSGDTDTQYF. CDR3 in DNA: TGTGCCAGCAGCTTAGCCTACAGTCCGACTAGCGGGGACACAGATACGCAGTATTTT.

The chain links TRBV27 to TRBJ2-5; 7 bases are a match to TRBD1. Unmatched junction bases numbered 10, after V lost 8 bases and J lost 4 bases. The CDR3 contains 14 residues. The germline V gene encodes CDR1 MNHEY and CDR2 SMNVEV (reference sequence). This CDR3 is CASQKQGRVETQYF. The CDR3, as DNA: TGTGCCAGCCAAAAACAGGGGCGGGTAGAGACCCAGTACTTC.

This rearrangement joins TRBV10-3 to TRBJ2-4, with 8 bases fitting TRBD2. V was pared by 2 bases and J by 10 bases, with 13 bases of the junction left unmatched. CDR1 is ENHRY and CDR2 is SYGVKD in the germline V gene. This CDR3 region has 16 residues. The CDR3 loop is CAISEPRQGAGGIQYF. The CDR3 region has the DNA TGTGCCATCAGTGAGCCCCGACAAGGGGCGGGGGGAATTCAGTACTTC.